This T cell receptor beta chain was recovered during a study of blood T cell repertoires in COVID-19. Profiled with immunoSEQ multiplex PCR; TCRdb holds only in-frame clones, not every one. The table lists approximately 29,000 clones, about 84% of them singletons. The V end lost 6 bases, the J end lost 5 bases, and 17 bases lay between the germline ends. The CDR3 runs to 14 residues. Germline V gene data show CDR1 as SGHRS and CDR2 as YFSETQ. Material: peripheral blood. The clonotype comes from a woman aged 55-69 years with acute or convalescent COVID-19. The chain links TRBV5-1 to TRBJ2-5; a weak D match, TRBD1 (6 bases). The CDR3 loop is CASTASTGTETQYF. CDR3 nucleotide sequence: TGCGCCAGCACCGCTTCTACAGGGACGGAGACCCAGTACTTC.